This T cell receptor beta chain was captured by sequencing in a study of patients and donors after allogeneic stem cell transplantation. Germline CDR1 reads SNHLY; CDR2 reads FYNNEI. V gave up 1 base and J gave up 8 bases, with 15 bases separating them. This CDR3 has 15 residues. Via MiXCR, TCRdb re-called the RT-PCR reads, giving one row per CDR3 protein. Among fewer than 250,000 distinct CDR3 sequences listed, roughly 13% were seen once. The sample was blood, either unsorted or a sorted T cell fraction (not recorded which). This TCR was recovered from a human donor who was either an allogeneic HSCT recipient or a stem cell or donor lymphocyte infusion donor (not recorded which). It is not recorded whose cells these are; they may come from a transplant donor. The V and J genes are TRBV2 and TRBJ2-1, with D perhaps matching TRBD1 (6 bases). CDR3 in amino acids: CASSEDLQGGDEQFF. CDR3 coding DNA: TGTGCCAGCAGTGAAGATCTACAGGGTGGGGATGAGCAGTTCTTC. The whole variable domain, filled in from reference TRBV2 and TRBJ2-1, reads EPEVTQTPSHQVTQMGQEVILRCVPISNHLYFYWYRQILGQKVEFLVSFYNNEISEKSEIFDDQFSVERPDGSNFTLKIRSTKLEDSAMYFCASSEDLQGGDEQFFGPGTRLTVL.